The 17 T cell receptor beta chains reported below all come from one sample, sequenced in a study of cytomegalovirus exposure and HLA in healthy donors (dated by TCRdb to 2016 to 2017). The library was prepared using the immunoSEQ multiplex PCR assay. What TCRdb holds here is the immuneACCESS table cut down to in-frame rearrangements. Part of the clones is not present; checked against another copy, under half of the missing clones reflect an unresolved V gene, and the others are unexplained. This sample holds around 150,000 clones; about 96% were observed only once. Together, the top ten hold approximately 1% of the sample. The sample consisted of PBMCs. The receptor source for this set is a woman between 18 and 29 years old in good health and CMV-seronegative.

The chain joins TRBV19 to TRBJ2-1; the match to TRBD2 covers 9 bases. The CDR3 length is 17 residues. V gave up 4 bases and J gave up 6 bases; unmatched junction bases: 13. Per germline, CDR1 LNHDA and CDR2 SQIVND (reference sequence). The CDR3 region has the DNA TGTGCCAGTAGTACCACCGGGACTAGCTTCTCCACCAATGAGCAGTTCTTC. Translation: CASSTTGTSFSTNEQFF.

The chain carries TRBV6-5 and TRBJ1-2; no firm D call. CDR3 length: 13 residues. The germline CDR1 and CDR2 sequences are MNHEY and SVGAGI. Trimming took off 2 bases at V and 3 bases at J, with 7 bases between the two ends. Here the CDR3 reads CASSYGQDYGYTF. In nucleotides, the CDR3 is TGTGCCAGCAGTTACGGGCAGGACTATGGCTACACCTTC.

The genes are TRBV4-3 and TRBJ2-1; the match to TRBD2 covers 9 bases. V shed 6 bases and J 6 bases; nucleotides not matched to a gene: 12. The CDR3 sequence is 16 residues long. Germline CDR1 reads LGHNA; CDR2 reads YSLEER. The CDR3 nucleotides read TGCGCCAGCAGTCGGATGACCGGGACTAGCTCCAATGAGCAGTTCTTC. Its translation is CASSRMTGTSSNEQFF.

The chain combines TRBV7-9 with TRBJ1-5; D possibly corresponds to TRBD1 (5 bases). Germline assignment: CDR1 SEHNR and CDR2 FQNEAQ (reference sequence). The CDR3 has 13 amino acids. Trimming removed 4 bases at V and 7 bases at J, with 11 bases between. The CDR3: CASSSRGGQPQHF. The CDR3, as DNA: TGTGCCAGCAGCTCCCGGGGGGGACAGCCCCAGCATTTT.

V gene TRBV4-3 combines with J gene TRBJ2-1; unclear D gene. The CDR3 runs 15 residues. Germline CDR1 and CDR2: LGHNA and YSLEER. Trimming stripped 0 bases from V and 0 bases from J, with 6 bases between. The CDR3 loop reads CASSQDSLSYNEQFF. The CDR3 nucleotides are TGCGCCAGCAGCCAAGATTCCCTCTCCTACAATGAGCAGTTCTTC.

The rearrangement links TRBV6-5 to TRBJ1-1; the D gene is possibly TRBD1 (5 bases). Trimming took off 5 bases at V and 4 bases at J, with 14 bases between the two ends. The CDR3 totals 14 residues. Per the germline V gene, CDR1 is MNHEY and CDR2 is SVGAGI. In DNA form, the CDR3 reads TGTGCCAGCAGTGACCCGGGGGTGGCCACTGAAGCTTTCTTT. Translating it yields CASSDPGVATEAFF.

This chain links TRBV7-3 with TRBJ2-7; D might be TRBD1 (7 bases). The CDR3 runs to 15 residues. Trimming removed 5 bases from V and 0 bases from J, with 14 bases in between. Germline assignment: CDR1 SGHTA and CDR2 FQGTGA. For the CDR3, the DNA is TGTGCCAGCAGCCAGGGGGGTACCAGCTCCTACGAGCAGTACTTC. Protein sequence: CASSQGGTSSYEQYF. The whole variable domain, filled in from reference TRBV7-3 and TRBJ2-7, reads GAGVSQTPSNKVTEKGKYVELRCDPISGHTALYWYRQSLGQGPEFLIYFQGTGAADDSGLPNDRFFAVRPEGSVSTLKIQRTERGDSAVYLCASSQGGTSSYEQYFGPGTRLTVT.

The CDR3 DNA is TGCGCCAGCAGCCAAGAACCATCCCCAGGCTACGAGCAGTACTTC. This translates into CASSQEPSPGYEQYF. The chain links TRBV4-1 to TRBJ2-7; D is uncertain. V shed 0 bases and J shed 3 bases, with 12 bases lying between them. Germline values: CDR1 MGHRA, CDR2 YSYEKL. This CDR3 region has 15 residues.

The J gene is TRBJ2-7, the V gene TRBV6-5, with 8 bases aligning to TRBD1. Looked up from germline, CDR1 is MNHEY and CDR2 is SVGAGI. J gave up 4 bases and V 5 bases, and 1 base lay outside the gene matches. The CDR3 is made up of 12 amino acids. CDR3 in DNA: TGTGCCAGCAGTCAGGGGGCGTACGAGCAGTACTTC. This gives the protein CASSQGAYEQYF.

The DNA of the CDR3 is TGCGCCAGCAGCCAACACGTTTCTGGGGGGTACAGTGAGCAGTACTTC. Its translation is CASSQHVSGGYSEQYF. The chain joins TRBV4-3 to TRBJ2-7; tentative D call: TRBD2 (6 bases). The V gene's germline CDR1 is LGHNA and CDR2 YSLEER. The V end was cut by 2 bases, the J end by 7 bases, with 21 bases between. The CDR3 consists of 16 residues.

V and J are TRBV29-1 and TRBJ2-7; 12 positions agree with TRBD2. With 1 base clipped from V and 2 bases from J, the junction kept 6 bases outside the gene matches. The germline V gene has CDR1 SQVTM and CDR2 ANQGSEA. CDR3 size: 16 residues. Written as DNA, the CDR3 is TGCAGCGTTGAAGGACTAGCGGGGGTAAACCCCTACGAGCAGTACTTC. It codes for CSVEGLAGVNPYEQYF.

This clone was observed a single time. The CDR3 loop is CASSLGLYQETQYF. The CDR3 region has the DNA TGTGCCAGCAGTTTAGGGCTCTACCAAGAGACCCAGTACTTC. This chain uses TRBV27 with TRBJ2-5; D call uncertain. V shed 2 bases and J shed 0 bases, with 7 bases lying between them. The CDR3 runs to 14 residues. The V gene's germline CDR1 is MNHEY and CDR2 SMNVEV (reference sequence).

CDR3 sequence reads: CASGPGPGDTQYF. The DNA of the CDR3 is TGTGCTAGTGGGCCAGGACCAGGGGATACGCAGTATTTT. This rearrangement joins TRBV12-5 to TRBJ2-3, with TRBD1 as a possible D gene (5 bases). V lost 6 bases and J lost 6, with 13 bases in between. There are 13 residues in the CDR3. Germline V gives CDR1 LGHNT, CDR2 FRNRAP.

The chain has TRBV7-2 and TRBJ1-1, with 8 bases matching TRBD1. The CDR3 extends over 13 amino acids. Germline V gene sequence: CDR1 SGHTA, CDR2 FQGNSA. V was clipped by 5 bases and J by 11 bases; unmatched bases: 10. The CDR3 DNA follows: TGTGCCAGCAGCCTAGGACAGGGAGATGTGGCTTTCTTT. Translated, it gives CASSLGQGDVAFF.

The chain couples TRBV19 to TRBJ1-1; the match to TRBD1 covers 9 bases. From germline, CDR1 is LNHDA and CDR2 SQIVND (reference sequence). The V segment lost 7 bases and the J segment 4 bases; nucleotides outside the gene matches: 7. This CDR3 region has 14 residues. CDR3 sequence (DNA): TGTGCCAGTACCTCACAGGGGGCAGGCACTGAAGCTTTCTTT. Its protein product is CASTSQGAGTEAFF.

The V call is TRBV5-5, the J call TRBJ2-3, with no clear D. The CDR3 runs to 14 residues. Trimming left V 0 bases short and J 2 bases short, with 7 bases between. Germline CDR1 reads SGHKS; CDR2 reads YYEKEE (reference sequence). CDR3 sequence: CASSLDPSTDTQYF. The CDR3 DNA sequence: TGTGCCAGCAGCTTGGATCCTTCCACAGATACGCAGTATTTT. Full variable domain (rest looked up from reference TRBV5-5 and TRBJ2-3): DAGVTQSPTHLIKTRGQQVTLRCSPISGHKSVSWYQQVLGQGPQFIFQYYEKEERGRGNFPDRFSARQFPNYSSELNVNALLLGDSALYLCASSLDPSTDTQYFGPGTRLTVL.

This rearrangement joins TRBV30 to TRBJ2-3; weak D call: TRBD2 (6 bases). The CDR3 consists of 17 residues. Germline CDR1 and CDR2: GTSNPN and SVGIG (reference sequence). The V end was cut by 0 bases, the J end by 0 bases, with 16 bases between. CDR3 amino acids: CAWSVLGGRKSTDTQYF. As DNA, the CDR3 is TGTGCCTGGAGTGTACTTGGAGGGCGGAAAAGCACAGATACGCAGTATTTT.